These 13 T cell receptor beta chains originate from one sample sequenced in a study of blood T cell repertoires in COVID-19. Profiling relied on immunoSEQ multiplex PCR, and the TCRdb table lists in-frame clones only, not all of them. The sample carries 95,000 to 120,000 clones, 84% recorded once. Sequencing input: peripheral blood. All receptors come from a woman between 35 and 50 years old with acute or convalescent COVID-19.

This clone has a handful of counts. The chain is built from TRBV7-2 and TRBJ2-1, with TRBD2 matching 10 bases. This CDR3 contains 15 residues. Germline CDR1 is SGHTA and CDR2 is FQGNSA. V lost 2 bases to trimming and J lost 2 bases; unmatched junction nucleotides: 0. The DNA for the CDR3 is TGTGCCAGCAGCTTAAGCGGGGGGGCCTACAATGAGCAGTTCTTC. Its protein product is CASSLSGGAYNEQFF.

The CDR3 region is CASRHITSTDTQYF. CDR3 in DNA: TGTGCCAGCAGGCATATAACTAGCACAGATACGCAGTATTTT. The genes are TRBV6-6 and TRBJ2-3; D ambiguous. This CDR3 has 14 residues. The germline gives CDR1 MNHNY, CDR2 SVGAGI (reference sequence). The germline V and J ends were trimmed by 6 bases and 0 bases, with 10 bases remaining between them.

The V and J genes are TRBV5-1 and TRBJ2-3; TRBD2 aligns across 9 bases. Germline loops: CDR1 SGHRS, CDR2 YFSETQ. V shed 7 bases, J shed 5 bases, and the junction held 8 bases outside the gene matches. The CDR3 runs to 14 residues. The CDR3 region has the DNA TGCGCCAGCTTGCGGGGGGGCCCCGGAGATACGCAGTATTTT. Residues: CASLRGGPGDTQYF.

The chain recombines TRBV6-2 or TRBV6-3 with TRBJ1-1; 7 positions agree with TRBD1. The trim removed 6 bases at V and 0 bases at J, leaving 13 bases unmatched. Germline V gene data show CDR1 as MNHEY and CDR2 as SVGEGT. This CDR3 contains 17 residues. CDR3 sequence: CASSNSRGSRMNTEAFF. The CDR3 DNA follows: TGTGCCAGCAGCAACTCCAGGGGGTCAAGGATGAACACTGAAGCTTTCTTT.

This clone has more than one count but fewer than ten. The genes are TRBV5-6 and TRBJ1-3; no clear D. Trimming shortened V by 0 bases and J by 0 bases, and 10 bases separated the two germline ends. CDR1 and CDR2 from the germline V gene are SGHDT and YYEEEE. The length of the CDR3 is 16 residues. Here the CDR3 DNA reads TGTGCCAGCAGCTTGGGACGGGGTTTCTCTGGAAACACCATATATTTT. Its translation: CASSLGRGFSGNTIYF.

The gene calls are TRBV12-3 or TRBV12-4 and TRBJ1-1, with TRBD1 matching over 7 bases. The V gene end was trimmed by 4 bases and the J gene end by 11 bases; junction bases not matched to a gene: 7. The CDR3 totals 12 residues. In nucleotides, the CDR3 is TGTGCCAGCAGTTCGTCGACAGGGTACGCTTTCTTT. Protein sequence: CASSSSTGYAFF.

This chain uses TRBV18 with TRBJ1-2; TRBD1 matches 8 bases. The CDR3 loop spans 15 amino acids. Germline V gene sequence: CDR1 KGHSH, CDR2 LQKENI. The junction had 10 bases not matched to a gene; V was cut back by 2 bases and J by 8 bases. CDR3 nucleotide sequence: TGTGCCAGCTCACCAGGGACAGGCGTAATCTGGGGCTACACCTTC. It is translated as CASSPGTGVIWGYTF.

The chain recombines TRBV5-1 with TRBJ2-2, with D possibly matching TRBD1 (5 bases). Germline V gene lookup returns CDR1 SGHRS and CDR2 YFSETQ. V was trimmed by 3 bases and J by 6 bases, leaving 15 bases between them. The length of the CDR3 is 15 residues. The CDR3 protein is CASSSTVSGPGELFF. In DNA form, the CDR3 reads TGCGCCAGCAGCTCGACAGTATCAGGGCCCGGGGAGCTGTTTTTT. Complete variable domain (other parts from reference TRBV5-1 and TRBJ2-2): KAGVTQTPRYLIKTRGQQVTLSCSPISGHRSVSWYQQTPGQGLQFLFEYFSETQRNKGNFPGRFSGRQFSNSRSEMNVSTLELGDSALYLCASSSTVSGPGELFFGEGSRLTVL.

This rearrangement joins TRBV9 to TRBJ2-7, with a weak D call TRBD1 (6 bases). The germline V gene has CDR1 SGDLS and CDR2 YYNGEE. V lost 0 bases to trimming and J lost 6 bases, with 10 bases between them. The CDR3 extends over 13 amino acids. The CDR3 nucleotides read TGTGCCAGCAGCGTAGAAGGCAGGGGCGAGCAGTACTTC. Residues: CASSVEGRGEQYF.

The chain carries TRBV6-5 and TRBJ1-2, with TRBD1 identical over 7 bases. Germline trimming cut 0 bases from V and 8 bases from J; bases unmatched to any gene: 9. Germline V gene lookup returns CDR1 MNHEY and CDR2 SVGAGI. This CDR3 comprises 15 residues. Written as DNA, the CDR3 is TGTGCCAGCAGTTACTCCCCAGAGGGGGCGCGGGGCTACACCTTC. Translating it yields CASSYSPEGARGYTF.

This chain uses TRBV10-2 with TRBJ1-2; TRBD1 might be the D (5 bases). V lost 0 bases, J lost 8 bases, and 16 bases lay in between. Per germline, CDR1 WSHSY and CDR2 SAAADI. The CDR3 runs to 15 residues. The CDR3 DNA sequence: TGCGCCAGCAGTGAGTCGCCCGGCAGGGTAAGAGGCTACACCTTC. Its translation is CASSESPGRVRGYTF.

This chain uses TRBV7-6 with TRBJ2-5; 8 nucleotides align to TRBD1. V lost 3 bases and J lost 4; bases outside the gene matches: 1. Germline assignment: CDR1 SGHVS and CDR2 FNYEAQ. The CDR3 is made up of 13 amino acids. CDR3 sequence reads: CASSFQGAETQYF. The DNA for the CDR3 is TGTGCCAGCAGCTTTCAGGGGGCAGAGACCCAGTACTTC.

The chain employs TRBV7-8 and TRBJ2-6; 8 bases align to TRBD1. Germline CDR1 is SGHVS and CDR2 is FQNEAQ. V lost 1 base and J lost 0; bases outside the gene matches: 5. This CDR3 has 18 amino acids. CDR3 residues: CASSLGQGLPSGANVLTF. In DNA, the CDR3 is TGTGCCAGCAGCTTAGGACAGGGGTTACCCTCTGGGGCCAACGTCCTGACTTTC.